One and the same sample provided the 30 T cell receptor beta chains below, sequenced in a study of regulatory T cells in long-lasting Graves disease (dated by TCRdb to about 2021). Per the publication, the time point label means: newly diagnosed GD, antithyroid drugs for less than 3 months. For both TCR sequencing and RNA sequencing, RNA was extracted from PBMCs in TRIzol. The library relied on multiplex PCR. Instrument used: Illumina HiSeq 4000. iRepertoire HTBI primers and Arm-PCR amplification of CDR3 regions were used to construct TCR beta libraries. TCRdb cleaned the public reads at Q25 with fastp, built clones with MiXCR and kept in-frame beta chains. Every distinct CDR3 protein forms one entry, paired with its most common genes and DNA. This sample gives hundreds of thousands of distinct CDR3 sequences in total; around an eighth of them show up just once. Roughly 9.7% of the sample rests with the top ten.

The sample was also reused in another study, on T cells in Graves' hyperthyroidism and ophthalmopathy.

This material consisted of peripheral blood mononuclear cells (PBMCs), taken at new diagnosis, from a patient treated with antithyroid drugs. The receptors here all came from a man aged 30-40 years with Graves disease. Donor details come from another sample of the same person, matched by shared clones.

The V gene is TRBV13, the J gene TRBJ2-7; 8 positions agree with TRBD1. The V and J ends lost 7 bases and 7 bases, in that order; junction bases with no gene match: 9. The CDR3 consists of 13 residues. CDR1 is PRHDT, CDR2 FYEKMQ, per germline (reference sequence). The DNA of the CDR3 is TGTGCCAGCAAAGGCGGGACAGGAGATGAGCAGTACTTC. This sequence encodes CASKGGTGDEQYF.

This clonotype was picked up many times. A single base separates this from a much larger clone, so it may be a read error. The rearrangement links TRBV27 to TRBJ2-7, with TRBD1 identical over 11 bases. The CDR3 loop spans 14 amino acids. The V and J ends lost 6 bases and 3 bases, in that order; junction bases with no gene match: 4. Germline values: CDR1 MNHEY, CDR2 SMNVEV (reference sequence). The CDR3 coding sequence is TGTGCCAGCAGCGCCGGGACAGGGGGCTACGAGCAGTACTTC. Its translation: CASSAGTGGYEQYF.

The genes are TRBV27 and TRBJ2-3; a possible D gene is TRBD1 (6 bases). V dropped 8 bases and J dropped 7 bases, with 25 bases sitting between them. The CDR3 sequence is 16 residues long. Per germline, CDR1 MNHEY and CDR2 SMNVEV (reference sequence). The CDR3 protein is CASSFFFPGAKNTQYF. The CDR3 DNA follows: TGTGCCAGCTCCTTTTTTTTTCCAGGGGCGAAGAATACGCAGTATTTT.

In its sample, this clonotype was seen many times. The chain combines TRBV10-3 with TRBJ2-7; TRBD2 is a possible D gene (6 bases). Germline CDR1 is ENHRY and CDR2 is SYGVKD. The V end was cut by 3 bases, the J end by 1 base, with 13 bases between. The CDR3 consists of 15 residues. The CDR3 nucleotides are TGTGCCATCAGTGACCGTAGCGGATTTTCCTACGAGCAGTACTTC. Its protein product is CAISDRSGFSYEQYF.

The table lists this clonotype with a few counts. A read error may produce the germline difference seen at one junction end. CDR3 nucleotide sequence: TGTGCCAGCAGGTTAGCGGGAGGGATACCCACCGGGGAGCTGTTTTTT. Protein product: CASRLAGGIPTGELFF. The rearrangement uses TRBV12-3 or TRBV12-4 and TRBJ2-2, with 11 bases matching TRBD2. CDR3 length: 16 amino acids.

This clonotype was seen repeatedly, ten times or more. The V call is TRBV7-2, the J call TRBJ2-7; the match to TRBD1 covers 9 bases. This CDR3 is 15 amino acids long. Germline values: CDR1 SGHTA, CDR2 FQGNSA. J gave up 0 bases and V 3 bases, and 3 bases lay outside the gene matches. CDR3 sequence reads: CASSFDRGSSYEQYF. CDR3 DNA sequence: TGTGCCAGCAGCTTTGACAGGGGGAGCTCCTACGAGCAGTACTTC. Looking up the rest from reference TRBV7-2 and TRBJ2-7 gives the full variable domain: GAGVSQSPSNKVTEKGKDVELRCDPISGHTALYWYRQSLGQGLEFLIYFQGNSAPDKSGLPSDRFSAERTGGSVSTLTIQRTQQEDSAVYLCASSFDRGSSYEQYFGPGTRLTVT.

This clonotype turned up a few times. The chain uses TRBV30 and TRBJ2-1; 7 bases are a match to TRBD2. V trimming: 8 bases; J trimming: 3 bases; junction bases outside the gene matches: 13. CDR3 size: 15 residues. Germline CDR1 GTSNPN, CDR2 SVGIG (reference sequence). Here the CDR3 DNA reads TGTGCCCTGGGGGGGGAGGGAGGCCTCTACAATGAGCAGTTCTTC. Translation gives CALGGEGGLYNEQFF.

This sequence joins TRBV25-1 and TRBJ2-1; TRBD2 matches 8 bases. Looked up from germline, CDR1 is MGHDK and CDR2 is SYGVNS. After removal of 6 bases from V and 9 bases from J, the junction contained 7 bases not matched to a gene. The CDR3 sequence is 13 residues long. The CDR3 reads CASSPGLEGEQFF. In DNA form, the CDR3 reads TGTGCCAGCAGCCCGGGACTAGAAGGTGAGCAGTTCTTC.

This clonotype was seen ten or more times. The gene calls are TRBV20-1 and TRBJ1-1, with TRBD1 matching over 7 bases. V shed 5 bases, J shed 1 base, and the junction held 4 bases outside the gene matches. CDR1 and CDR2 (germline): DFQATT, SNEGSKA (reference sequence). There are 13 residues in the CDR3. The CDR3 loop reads CSASRDRNTEAFF. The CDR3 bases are TGCAGTGCTTCCCGGGACAGGAACACTGAAGCTTTCTTT.

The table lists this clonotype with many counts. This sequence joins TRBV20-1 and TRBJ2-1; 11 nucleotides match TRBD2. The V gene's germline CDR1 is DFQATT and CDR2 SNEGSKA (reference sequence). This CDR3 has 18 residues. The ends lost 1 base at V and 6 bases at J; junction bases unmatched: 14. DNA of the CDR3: TGCAGTGCTAGAGGAAGAATGGGTAGCGGGAGGGCCCTCAATGAGCAGTTCTTC. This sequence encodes CSARGRMGSGRALNEQFF.

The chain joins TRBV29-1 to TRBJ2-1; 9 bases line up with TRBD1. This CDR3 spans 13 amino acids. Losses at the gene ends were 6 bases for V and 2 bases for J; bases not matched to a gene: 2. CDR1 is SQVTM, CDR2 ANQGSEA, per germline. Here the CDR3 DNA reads TGCAGCGTGGACAGGGGAACCTACAATGAGCAGTTCTTC. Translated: CSVDRGTYNEQFF.

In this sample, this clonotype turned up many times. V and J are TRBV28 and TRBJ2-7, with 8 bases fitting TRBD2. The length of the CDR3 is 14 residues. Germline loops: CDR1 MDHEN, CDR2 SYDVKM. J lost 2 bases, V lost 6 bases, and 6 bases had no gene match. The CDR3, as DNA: TGTGCCAGCAGCTTGAGCGGGGGTACCTACGAGCAGTACTTC. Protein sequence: CASSLSGGTYEQYF. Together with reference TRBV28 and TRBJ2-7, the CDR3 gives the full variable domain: DVKVTQSSRYLVKRTGEKVFLECVQDMDHENMFWYRQDPGLGLRLIYFSYDVKMKEKGDIPEGYSVSREKKERFSLILESASTNQTSMYLCASSLSGGTYEQYFGPGTRLTVT.

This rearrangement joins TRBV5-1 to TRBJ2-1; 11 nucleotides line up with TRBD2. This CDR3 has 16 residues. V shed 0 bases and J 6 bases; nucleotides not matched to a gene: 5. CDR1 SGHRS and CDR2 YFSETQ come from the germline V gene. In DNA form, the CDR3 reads TGCGCCAGCAGCTTGGCCTTGGGACTAGCGGTCAATGAGCAGTTCTTC. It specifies CASSLALGLAVNEQFF.

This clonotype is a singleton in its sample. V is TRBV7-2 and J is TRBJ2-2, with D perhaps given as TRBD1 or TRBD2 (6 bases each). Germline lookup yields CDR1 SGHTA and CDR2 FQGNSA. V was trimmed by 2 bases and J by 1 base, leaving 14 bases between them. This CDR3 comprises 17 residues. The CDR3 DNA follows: TGTGCCAGCAGCTTAATGGGGGGACAAATGAACACCGGGGAGCTGTTTTTT. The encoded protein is CASSLMGGQMNTGELFF. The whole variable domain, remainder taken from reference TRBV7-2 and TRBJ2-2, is GAGVSQSPSNKVTEKGKDVELRCDPISGHTALYWYRQSLGQGLEFLIYFQGNSAPDKSGLPSDRFSAERTGGSVSTLTIQRTQQEDSAVYLCASSLMGGQMNTGELFFGEGSRLTVL.

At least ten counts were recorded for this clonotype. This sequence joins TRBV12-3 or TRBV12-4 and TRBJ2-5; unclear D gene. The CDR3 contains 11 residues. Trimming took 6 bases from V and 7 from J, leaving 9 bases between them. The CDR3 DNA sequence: TGTGCCAGCAGCGCGGATGTGACCCAGTACTTC. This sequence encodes CASSADVTQYF.

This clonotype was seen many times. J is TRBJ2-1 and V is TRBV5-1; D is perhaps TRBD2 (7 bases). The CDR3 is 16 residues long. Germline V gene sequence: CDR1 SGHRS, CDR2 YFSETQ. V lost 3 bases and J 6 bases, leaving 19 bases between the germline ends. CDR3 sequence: CASSWGGLTAPNEQFF. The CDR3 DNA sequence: TGCGCCAGCAGCTGGGGGGGGCTTACGGCACCCAATGAGCAGTTCTTC. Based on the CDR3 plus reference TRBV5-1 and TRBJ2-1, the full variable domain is KAGVTQTPRYLIKTRGQQVTLSCSPISGHRSVSWYQQTPGQGLQFLFEYFSETQRNKGNFPGRFSGRQFSNSRSEMNVSTLELGDSALYLCASSWGGLTAPNEQFFGPGTRLTVL.

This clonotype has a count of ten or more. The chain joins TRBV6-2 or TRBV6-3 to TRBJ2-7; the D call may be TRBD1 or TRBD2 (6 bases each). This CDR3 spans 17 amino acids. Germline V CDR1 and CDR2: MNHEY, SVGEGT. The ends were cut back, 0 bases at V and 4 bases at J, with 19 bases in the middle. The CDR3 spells CASSYSSLWGARYEQYF. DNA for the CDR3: TGTGCCAGCAGTTACTCGTCGCTTTGGGGGGCGAGGTACGAGCAGTACTTC.

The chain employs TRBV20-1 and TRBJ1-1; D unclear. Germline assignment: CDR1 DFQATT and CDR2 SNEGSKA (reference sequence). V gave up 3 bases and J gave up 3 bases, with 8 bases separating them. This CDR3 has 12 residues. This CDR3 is CSASPGDTEAFF. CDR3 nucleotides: TGCAGTGCTAGCCCTGGGGACACTGAAGCTTTCTTT.

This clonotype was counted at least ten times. CDR3 amino acids: CASRSVDTEAFF. Here the CDR3 DNA reads TGTGCCAGCAGGTCAGTCGACACTGAAGCTTTCTTT. This chain joins TRBV11-2 and TRBJ1-1; no clear D gene. The CDR3 is 12 residues long. The germline CDR1 and CDR2 sequences are SGHAT and FQNNGV. Trimming took 6 bases from V and 3 from J, leaving 8 bases between them.

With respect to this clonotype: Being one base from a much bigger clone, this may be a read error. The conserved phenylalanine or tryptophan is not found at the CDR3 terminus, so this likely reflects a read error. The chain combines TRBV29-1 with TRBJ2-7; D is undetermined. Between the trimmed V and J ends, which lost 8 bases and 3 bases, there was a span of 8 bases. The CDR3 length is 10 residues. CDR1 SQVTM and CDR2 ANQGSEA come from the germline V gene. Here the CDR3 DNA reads TGCAGCCCTACGCTCTACGAGCAGTACTTA. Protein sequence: CSPTLYEQYL.

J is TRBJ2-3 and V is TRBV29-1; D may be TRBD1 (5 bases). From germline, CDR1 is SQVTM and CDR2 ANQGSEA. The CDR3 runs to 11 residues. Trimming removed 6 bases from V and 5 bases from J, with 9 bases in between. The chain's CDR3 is CSVDTGDTQYF. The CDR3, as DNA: TGCAGCGTGGATACAGGAGATACGCAGTATTTT.

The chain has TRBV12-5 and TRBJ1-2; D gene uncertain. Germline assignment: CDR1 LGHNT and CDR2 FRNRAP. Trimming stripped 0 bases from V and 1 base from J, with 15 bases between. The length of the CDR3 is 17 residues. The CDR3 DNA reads TGTGCTAGTGGTTTGGTACTTCCTTGGGCTATTAACTATGGCTACACCTTC. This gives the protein CASGLVLPWAINYGYTF.

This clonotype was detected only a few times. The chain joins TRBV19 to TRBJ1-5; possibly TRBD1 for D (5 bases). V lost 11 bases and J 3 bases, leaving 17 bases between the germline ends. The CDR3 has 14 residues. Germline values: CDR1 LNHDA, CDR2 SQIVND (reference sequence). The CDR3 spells CASNSRTINQPQHF. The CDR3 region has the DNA TGTGCCTCAAACTCTCGGACAATCAATCAGCCCCAGCATTTT.

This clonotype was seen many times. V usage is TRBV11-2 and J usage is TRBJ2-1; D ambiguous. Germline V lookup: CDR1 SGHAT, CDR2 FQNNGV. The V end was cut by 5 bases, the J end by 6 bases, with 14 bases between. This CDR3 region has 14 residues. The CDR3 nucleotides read TGTGCCAGCAGCCCCAACCTTAGGGCCAATGAGCAGTTCTTC. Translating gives CASSPNLRANEQFF.

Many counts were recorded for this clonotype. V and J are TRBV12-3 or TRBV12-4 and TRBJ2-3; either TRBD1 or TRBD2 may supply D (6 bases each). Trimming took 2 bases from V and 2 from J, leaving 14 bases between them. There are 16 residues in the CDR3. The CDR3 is CASSLRSPGATDTQYF. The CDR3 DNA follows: TGTGCCAGCAGTTTAAGATCCCCGGGGGCCACAGATACGCAGTATTTT.

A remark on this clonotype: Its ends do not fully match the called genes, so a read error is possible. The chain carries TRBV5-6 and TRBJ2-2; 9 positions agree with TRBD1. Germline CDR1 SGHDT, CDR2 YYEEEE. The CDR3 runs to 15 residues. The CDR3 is CGSSGGQGRPGELFF. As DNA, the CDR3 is TGTGGCAGCAGCGGAGGACAGGGGCGCCCCGGGGAGCTGTTTTTT.

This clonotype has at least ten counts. The CDR3: CASSETGRSTEAFF. The CDR3 DNA follows: TGTGCCAGCAGCGAGACAGGGCGCAGCACTGAAGCTTTCTTT. J is TRBJ1-1 and V is TRBV7-9; 7 positions agree with TRBD1. Germline trimming cut 5 bases from V and 4 bases from J; bases unmatched to any gene: 7. The CDR3 loop spans 14 amino acids. Germline V gives CDR1 SEHNR, CDR2 FQNEAQ (reference sequence).

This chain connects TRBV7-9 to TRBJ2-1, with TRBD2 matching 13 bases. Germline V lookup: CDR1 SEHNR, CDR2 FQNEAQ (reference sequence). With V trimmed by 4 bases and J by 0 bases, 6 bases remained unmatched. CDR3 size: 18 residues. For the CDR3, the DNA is TGTGCCAGCAGCTCTGGACTAGCGGGAGTTCTCTCCTACAATGAGCAGTTCTTC. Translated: CASSSGLAGVLSYNEQFF.

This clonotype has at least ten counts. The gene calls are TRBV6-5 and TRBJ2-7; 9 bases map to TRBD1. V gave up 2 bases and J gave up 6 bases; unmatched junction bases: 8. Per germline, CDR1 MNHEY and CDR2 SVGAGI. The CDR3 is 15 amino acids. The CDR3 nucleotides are TGTGCCAGCAGTTACGATCCTAACAGGGGGCTCGAGCAGTACTTC. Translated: CASSYDPNRGLEQYF.

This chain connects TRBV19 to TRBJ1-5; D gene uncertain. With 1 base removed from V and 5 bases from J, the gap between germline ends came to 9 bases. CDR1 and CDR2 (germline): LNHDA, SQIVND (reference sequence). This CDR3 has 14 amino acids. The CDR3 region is CASSIASSYQPQHF. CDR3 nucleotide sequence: TGTGCCAGTAGTATAGCGTCCAGCTATCAGCCCCAGCATTTT.